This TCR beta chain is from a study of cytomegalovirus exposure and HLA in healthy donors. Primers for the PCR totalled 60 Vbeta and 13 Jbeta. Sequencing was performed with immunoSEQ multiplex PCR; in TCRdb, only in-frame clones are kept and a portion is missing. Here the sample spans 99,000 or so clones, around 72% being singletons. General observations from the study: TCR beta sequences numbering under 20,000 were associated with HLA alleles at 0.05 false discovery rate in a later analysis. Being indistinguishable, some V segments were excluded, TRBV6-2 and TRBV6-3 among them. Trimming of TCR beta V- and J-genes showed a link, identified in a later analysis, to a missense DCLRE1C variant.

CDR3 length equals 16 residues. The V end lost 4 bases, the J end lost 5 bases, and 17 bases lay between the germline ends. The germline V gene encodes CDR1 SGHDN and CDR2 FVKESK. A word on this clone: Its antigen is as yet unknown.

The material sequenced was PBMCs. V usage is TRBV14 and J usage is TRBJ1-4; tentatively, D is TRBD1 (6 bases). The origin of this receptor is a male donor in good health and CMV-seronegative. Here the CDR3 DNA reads TGTGCCAGCAGCCGCCAGGGTCAGGGGCCCAATGAAAAACTGTTTTTT. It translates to CASSRQGQGPNEKLFF. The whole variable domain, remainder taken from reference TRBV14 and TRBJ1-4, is EAGVTQFPSHSVIEKGQTVTLRCDPISGHDNLYWYRRVMGKEIKFLLHFVKESKQDESGMPNNRFLAERTGGTYSTLKVQPAELEDSGVYFCASSRQGQGPNEKLFFGSGTQLSVL.